This T cell receptor beta chain was identified during a study of cytomegalovirus exposure and HLA in healthy donors. Primers included in the PCR were 60 Vbeta and 13 Jbeta primers. The method was immunoSEQ multiplex PCR; TCRdb's version includes in-frame clones alone and lacks a portion of them. The sample lists hundreds of thousands of clones, 65% to 90% seen once, with roughly 1.5% in the top ten. Study results and limitations: After further analysis at a later stage, 16,951 TCR beta sequences were associated with HLA alleles at 0.05 false discovery rate. For most TCR beta V segments, an earlier analysis put the productive rate at about 87% or about 30% of the time. The authors confirmed in vitro that three CMV-associated chains were specific for CMV antigens. Common viral pathogens seemed, in a later analysis, to connect with several of the most significant clusters.

This CDR3 has 11 residues. CDR1 is LNHDA, CDR2 SQIVND, per germline (reference sequence). V lost 5 bases to trimming and J lost 6 bases, with 7 bases between them. With regard to this clone: Its antigen remains unidentified.

The rearrangement joins TRBV19 to TRBJ1-1; D not certain. Material: PBMCs. The TCR sequence derives from a girl between 10 and 17 years old in good health and CMV-seronegative. CDR3 sequence (DNA): TGTGCCAGTAGTGGCGGGGCTGAAGCTTTCTTT. Translation gives CASSGGAEAFF.